This T cell receptor beta chain was observed in a study of blood T cell repertoires in COVID-19. This CDR3 has 14 amino acids. The ends lost 5 bases at V and 4 bases at J; junction bases unmatched: 7. Germline values: CDR1 SGHNT, CDR2 YENEEA. TCRdb's copy holds only in-frame clones and misses some; the assay was immunoSEQ multiplex PCR. The sample shows 100,000 to 150,000 clones, around 89% of them seen only once. The sample was peripheral blood. The clonotype was recovered from a man in his forties or fifties with acute or convalescent COVID-19. V gene TRBV11-3 combines with J gene TRBJ1-2; TRBD1 matches 7 bases. The CDR3 sequence is CASSPTGASYGYTF. DNA of the CDR3: TGTGCCAGCAGCCCCACAGGGGCTAGCTATGGCTACACCTTC.